This TCR beta chain was found in a study of beta chain features in type 1 diabetes. The overall study: When patients were set against healthy donors, age, gender and cell yields were similar.

This clone occurred many times. No antigen is known for it. This sample includes further DNA sequences coding for the same CDR3. The sequenced template was cDNA made from the entire isolated RNA. The protocol was immunoSEQ multiplex PCR, while the TCRdb copy is restricted to in-frame clones and leaves out a portion. In the table there are 130,000 to 150,000 clones, about 9.2% of which are singletons. After removal of 4 bases from V and 5 bases from J, the junction contained 2 bases not matched to a gene. Germline lookup yields CDR1 SGHRS and CDR2 YFSETQ. This CDR3 comprises 15 residues. General study results and limits: Moderate yet significant TCRB CDR3 shortening was seen in Type 1 diabetes patients in all four CD4+ subsets.

Sequencing used central memory CD4+ T cells from blood. This clonotype originated in a man in his late teens or twenties in good health. The chain carries TRBV5-1 and TRBJ2-2; TRBD2 matches at 13 bases. The CDR3 sequence is CASSGLAGATGELFF. CDR3 DNA: TGCGCCAGCAGCGGACTAGCGGGGGCGACCGGGGAGCTGTTTTTT.